Below, one T cell receptor beta chain is given with its context. Profiling relied on immunoSEQ multiplex PCR, and the TCRdb table lists in-frame clones only, not all of them. The profile covers approximately 200,000 clones, with about nine tenths appearing a single time and approximately 2.4% taken by the ten largest. Symptom resolution, clearance, or two negative PCRs marked the recovered donors of Cohort 3. This specimen belongs to a study of blood T cell repertoires in COVID-19. Sequenced input: PBMCs or T cells enriched from blood (not recorded which). The source of this sequence is a woman aged 30 to 39 who had recovered from COVID-19.

The CDR3 bases are TGTGCCAGCAGACCGCCCGGGACTCCCTACAATGAGCAGTTCTTC. It codes for CASRPPGTPYNEQFF. The chain uses TRBV11-2 and TRBJ2-1, with D perhaps matching TRBD2 (6 bases). Trimming removed 6 bases at V and 2 bases at J, with 14 bases between. This CDR3 region has 15 residues. Germline V CDR1 and CDR2: SGHAT, FQNNGV.